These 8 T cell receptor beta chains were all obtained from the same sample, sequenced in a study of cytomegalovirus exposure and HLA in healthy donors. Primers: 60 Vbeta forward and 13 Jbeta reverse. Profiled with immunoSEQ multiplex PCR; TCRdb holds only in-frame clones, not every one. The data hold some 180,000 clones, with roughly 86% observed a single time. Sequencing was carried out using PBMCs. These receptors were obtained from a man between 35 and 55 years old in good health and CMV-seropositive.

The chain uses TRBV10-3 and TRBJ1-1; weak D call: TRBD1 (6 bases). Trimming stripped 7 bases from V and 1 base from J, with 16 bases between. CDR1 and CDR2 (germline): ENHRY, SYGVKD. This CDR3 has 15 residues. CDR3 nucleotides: TGTGCCATCACCAAGGACAGCTTTTGGAACACTGAAGCTTTCTTT. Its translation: CAITKDSFWNTEAFF.

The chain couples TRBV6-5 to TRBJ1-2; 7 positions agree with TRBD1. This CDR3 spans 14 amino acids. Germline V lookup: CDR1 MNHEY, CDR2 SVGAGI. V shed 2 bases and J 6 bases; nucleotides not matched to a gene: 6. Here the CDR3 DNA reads TGTGCCAGCAGTTACGTAAACAGGGGTGATGGCTACACCTTC. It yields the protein CASSYVNRGDGYTF.

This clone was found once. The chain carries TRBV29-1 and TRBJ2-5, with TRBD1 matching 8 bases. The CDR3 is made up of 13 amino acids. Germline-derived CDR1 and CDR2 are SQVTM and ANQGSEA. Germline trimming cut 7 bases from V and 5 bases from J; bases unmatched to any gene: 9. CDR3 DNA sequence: TGCAGCGCCAGCAGGGGGCGTAGGGAGACCCAGTACTTC. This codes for CSASRGRRETQYF.

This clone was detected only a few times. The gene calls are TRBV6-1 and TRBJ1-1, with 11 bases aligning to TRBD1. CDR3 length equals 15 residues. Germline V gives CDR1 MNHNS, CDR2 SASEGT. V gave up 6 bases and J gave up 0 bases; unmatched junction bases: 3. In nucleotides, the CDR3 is TGTGCCAGCAGCCTGGACAGGGGGCTGAACACTGAAGCTTTCTTT. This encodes CASSLDRGLNTEAFF.

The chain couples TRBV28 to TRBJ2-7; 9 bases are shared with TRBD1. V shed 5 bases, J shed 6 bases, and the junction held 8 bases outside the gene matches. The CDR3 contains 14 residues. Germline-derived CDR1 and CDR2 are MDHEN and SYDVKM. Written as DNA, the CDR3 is TGTGCCAGCAGTGCCTATCGACAGGGGGGCGAGCAGTACTTC. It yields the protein CASSAYRQGGEQYF.

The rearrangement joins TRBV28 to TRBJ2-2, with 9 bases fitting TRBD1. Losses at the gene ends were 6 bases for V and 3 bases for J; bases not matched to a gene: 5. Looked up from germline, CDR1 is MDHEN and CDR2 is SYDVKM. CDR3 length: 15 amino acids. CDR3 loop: CASRRGDRDTGELFF. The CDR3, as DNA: TGTGCCAGCAGAAGGGGGGACAGGGACACCGGGGAGCTGTTTTTT.

The chain's CDR3 is CASSVAAGSTEAFF. Written as DNA, the CDR3 is TGTGCCAGCAGCGTAGCGGCCGGGAGCACTGAAGCTTTCTTT. The rearrangement links TRBV9 to TRBJ1-1; D is undetermined. Germline V gene data show CDR1 as SGDLS and CDR2 as YYNGEE. Trimming removed 0 bases from V and 4 bases from J, with 10 bases in between. The CDR3 loop spans 14 amino acids.

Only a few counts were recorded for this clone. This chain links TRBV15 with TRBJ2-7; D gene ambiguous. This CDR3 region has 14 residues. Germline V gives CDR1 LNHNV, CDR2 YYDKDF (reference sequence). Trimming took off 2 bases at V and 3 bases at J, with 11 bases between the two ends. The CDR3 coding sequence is TGTGCCACCAGCAGAAAGACTGCGTTCTACGAGCAGTACTTC. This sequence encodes CATSRKTAFYEQYF.